The rows below give T cell receptor beta chains drawn from one sample of a study of blood T cell repertoires in COVID-19. This table comes from immunoSEQ multiplex PCR, and its TCRdb copy is limited to in-frame clones, with some not included. The repertoire has 200,000 to 300,000 clones, 70% to 90% of them found once; the top ten carry around 6.5%. The sequenced sample was peripheral blood. The receptor source for this set is a woman aged 25 to 39 with COVID-19, enrolled during active disease. CDR3s include the opening cysteine and the closing phenylalanine or tryptophan. D genes are given only for firm matches. Expanded clones are given a class, and other clones once, few, many or no size at all.

CDR3nt: TGTGCCAGCAGCTCGACAGGGGCCCTTAATGAAAAACTGTTTTTT; CDR3aa: CASSSTGALNEKLFF; j_gene: TRBJ1-4; abundance: .; v_gene: TRBV7-9; d_gene: TRBD1
CDR3nt: TGTGCCAGCAGTGAAGTATGGTCCAGGACAGATACGCAGTATTTT; CDR3aa: CASSEVWSRTDTQYF; j_gene: TRBJ2-3; abundance: .; v_gene: TRBV2; d_gene: .
CDR3nt: TGTGCCAGCGTTACGGGAGCAGTTCTCTCAACTAATGAAAAACTGTTTTTT; CDR3aa: CASVTGAVLSTNEKLFF; j_gene: TRBJ1-4; abundance: .; v_gene: TRBV28; d_gene: .
CDR3nt: TGTGCCAGCAGCTTAAGTGAAGGGACTGGCCCGTACAATGAGCAGTTCTTC; CDR3aa: CASSLSEGTGPYNEQFF; j_gene: TRBJ2-1; abundance: .; v_gene: TRBV11-2; d_gene: .
CDR3nt: TGTGCCAGCAGCTTAGTCGGGGGGAGTACCGGGGAGCTGTTTTTT; CDR3aa: CASSLVGGSTGELFF; j_gene: TRBJ2-2; abundance: .; v_gene: TRBV7-9; d_gene: TRBD2
CDR3nt: TGTGCCAGCAGCCAAGGACTTAAAACCGACAGGGGAAGGCATCAGCCCCAGCATTTT; CDR3aa: CASSQGLKTDRGRHQPQHF; j_gene: TRBJ1-5; abundance: .; v_gene: TRBV3-1/TRBV3-2; d_gene: TRBD1
CDR3nt: TGTGCCAGCAGTGTAGGACAGGGGGCAGCTAACTATGGCTACACCTTC; CDR3aa: CASSVGQGAANYGYTF; j_gene: TRBJ1-2; abundance: once; v_gene: TRBV28; d_gene: TRBD1
CDR3nt: TGTGCCAGCTCACCAACGCAGGGGGTCGTCGGGGAGCTGTTTTTT; CDR3aa: CASSPTQGVVGELFF; j_gene: TRBJ2-2; abundance: .; v_gene: TRBV18; d_gene: TRBD1
CDR3nt: TGCGCCAGCAGCCAAGAAGCGGCCGGGAGCTCCTACAATGAGCAGTTCTTC; CDR3aa: CASSQEAAGSSYNEQFF; j_gene: TRBJ2-1; abundance: .; v_gene: TRBV4-3; d_gene: .
CDR3nt: TGTGCCAGCAGTTTGTCCCAGGGCCTCGAGCAGTACTTC; CDR3aa: CASSLSQGLEQYF; j_gene: TRBJ2-7; abundance: .; v_gene: TRBV28; d_gene: .
CDR3nt: TGTGCCAGCAGCTTGGAAGGGGTGGCTAACTATGGCTACACCTTC; CDR3aa: CASSLEGVANYGYTF; j_gene: TRBJ1-2; abundance: .; v_gene: TRBV5-5; d_gene: .
CDR3nt: TGTGCCAGTAGTATAGGGGACAGGAGTTTTGGCTACACCTTC; CDR3aa: CASSIGDRSFGYTF; j_gene: TRBJ1-2; abundance: .; v_gene: TRBV19; d_gene: TRBD1
CDR3nt: TGTGCCAGCAGCCCGACAGGAATTAACTCCTACGAGCAGTACTTC; CDR3aa: CASSPTGINSYEQYF; j_gene: TRBJ2-7; abundance: once; v_gene: TRBV5-6; d_gene: .
CDR3nt: TGTGCCAGCAGCCCGCCACTAGGGAGAGGGTCCACTGAAGCTTTCTTT; CDR3aa: CASSPPLGRGSTEAFF; j_gene: TRBJ1-1; abundance: .; v_gene: TRBV3-1/TRBV3-2; d_gene: .
CDR3nt: TGTGCCATCAGTGAGAACCGGGATACTTTAAATGAGCAGTTCTTC; CDR3aa: CAISENRDTLNEQFF; j_gene: TRBJ2-1; abundance: .; v_gene: TRBV10-3; d_gene: .